The 2 T cell receptor beta chains in this list originate from one sample, sequenced in a study of T-cell reconstitution after alpha-beta-depleted transplantation in children. Construction of the TCRbeta library involved unique molecular identifiers. TCRdb re-called the PCR reads with MiXCR, one entry per CDR3 protein. The sample includes some 340,000 distinct CDR3 sequences, around 10% of them seen just once. The starting material was PBMCs from the stem cell graft donor, obtained from the stem cell graft. The receptors stem from a human donor who donated a stem cell graft to a child with acute lymphoblastic leukemia.

This clonotype was recorded a few times. The chain links TRBV12-3 or TRBV12-4 to TRBJ2-2; D unresolved. The length of the CDR3 is 14 residues. Trimming removed 7 bases at V and 2 bases at J, with 11 bases between. For the CDR3, the DNA is TGTGCCAGCATGTCCCCGTCTAACACCGGGGAGCTGTTTTTT. It translates to CASMSPSNTGELFF.

This rearrangement joins TRBV20-1 to TRBJ1-6; TRBD1 aligns across 10 bases. V was pared by 5 bases and J by 10 bases, with 8 bases of the junction left unmatched. Per the germline V gene, CDR1 is DFQATT and CDR2 is SNEGSKA (reference sequence). This CDR3 is built from 14 residues. The CDR3 loop reads CSAFLDRGSSPLHF. The CDR3 DNA sequence: TGCAGTGCTTTCCTGGACAGGGGGAGCTCACCCCTCCACTTT.